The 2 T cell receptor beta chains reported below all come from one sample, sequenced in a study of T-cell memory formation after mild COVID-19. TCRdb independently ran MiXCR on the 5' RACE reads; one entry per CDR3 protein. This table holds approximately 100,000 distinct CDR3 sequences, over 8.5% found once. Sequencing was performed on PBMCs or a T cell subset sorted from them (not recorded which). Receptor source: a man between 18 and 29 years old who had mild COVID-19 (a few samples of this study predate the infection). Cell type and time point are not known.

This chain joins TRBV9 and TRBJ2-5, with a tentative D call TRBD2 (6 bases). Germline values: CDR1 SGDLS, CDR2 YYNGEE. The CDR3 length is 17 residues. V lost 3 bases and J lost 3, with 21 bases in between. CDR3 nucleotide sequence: TGTGCCAGCAGCGCTGGCGGGGTAGGGTTAGGAGAAGAGACCCAGTACTTC. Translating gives CASSAGGVGLGEETQYF.

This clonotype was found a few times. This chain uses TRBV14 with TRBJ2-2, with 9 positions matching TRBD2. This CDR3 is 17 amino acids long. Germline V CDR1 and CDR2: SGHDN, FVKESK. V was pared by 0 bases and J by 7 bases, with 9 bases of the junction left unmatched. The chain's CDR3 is CASSQEYPSGVDGELFF. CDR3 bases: TGTGCCAGCAGCCAAGAGTATCCTAGCGGGGTTGACGGGGAGCTGTTTTTT.